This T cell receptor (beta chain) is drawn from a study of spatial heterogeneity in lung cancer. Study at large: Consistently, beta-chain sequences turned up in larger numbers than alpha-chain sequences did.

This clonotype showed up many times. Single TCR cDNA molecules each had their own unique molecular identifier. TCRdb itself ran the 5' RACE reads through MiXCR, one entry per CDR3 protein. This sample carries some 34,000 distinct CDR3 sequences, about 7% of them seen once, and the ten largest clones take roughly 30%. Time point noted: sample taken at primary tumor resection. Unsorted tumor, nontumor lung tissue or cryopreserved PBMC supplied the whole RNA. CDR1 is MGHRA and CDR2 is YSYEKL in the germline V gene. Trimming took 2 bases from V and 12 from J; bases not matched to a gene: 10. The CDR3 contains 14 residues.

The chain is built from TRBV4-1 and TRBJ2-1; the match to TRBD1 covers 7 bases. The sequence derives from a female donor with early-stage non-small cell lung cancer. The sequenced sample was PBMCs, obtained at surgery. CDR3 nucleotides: TGCGCCAGCAGCCAACCCGACAGGGTGGTGGGGCAGTTCTTC. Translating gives CASSQPDRVVGQFF.